This T cell receptor beta chain was recorded in a study of T-cell memory formation after mild COVID-19. Broader study findings: The main location of contracting CD4+ clones was CM and EM, and that of contracting CD8+ clones was EMRA. Contracting clones from day 15 to 85 showed balanced CD4/CD8; later expanders favored CD4+.

TCRdb ran MiXCR on the 5' RACE reads and lists one entry per CDR3 protein. This table holds approximately 400,000 distinct CDR3 sequences, approximately 19% found once. This CDR3 spans 13 amino acids. The germline gives CDR1 DFQATT, CDR2 SNEGSKA (reference sequence). Deletions cut 2 bases from V and 0 bases from J, with 6 bases between. This clonotype was found a few times. Its specificity is not known. The sample was PBMCs or a T cell subset sorted from them (not recorded which). This clonotype was obtained from a man aged 18 to 29 who had mild COVID-19 (a few samples of this study predate the infection). Cell type and time point are not known. V gene TRBV20-1 combines with J gene TRBJ2-3; no clear D gene. CDR3 residues: CSARWGSTDTQYF. For the CDR3, the DNA is TGCAGTGCTAGATGGGGTAGCACAGATACGCAGTATTTT.